This TCR beta chain was recovered during a study of blood T cell repertoires in COVID-19. The overall study: There were acute and convalescent COVID-19 samples, and they came from the United States, Italy and Spain.

Authors' methods: Researchers report that nucleated cell counts were estimated from reference gene primer amplification. Only in-frame clones appear in the TCRdb table, and some are missing; sequencing was by immunoSEQ multiplex PCR. The D gene and trimming were derived from the DNA, and the V and J assignments and clone size from that table. The sample lists 130,000 or so clones, about 86% seen once, with around 2.4% in the top ten. Germline loops: CDR1 SGHRS, CDR2 YFSETQ. This CDR3 region has 15 residues. Trimming removed 2 bases from V and 2 bases from J; junction bases left unmatched: 5. The J gene is TRBJ2-3, the V gene TRBV5-1, with 7 bases aligning to TRBD1. This clonotype originated in a man aged 35 to 55 with acute COVID-19. Sequencing was carried out using PBMCs or T cells enriched from blood (not recorded which). The CDR3 DNA reads TGCGCCAGCAGCTTACAGGGGTGGGACACAGATACGCAGTATTTT. Protein sequence: CASSLQGWDTDTQYF.